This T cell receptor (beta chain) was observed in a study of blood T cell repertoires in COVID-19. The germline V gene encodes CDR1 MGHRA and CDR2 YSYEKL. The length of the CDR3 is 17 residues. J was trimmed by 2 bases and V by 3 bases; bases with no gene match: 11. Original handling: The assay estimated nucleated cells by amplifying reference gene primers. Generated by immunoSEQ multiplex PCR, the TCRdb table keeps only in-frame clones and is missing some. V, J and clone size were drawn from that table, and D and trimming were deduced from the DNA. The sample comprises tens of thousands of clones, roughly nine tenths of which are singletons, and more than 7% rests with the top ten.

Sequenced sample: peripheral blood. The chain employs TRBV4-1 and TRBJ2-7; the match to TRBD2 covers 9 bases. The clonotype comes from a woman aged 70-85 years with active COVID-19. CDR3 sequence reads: CASSQPLAGVTPYEQYF. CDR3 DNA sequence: TGCGCCAGCAGCCAGCCTTTAGCGGGGGTAACCCCCTACGAGCAGTACTTC.